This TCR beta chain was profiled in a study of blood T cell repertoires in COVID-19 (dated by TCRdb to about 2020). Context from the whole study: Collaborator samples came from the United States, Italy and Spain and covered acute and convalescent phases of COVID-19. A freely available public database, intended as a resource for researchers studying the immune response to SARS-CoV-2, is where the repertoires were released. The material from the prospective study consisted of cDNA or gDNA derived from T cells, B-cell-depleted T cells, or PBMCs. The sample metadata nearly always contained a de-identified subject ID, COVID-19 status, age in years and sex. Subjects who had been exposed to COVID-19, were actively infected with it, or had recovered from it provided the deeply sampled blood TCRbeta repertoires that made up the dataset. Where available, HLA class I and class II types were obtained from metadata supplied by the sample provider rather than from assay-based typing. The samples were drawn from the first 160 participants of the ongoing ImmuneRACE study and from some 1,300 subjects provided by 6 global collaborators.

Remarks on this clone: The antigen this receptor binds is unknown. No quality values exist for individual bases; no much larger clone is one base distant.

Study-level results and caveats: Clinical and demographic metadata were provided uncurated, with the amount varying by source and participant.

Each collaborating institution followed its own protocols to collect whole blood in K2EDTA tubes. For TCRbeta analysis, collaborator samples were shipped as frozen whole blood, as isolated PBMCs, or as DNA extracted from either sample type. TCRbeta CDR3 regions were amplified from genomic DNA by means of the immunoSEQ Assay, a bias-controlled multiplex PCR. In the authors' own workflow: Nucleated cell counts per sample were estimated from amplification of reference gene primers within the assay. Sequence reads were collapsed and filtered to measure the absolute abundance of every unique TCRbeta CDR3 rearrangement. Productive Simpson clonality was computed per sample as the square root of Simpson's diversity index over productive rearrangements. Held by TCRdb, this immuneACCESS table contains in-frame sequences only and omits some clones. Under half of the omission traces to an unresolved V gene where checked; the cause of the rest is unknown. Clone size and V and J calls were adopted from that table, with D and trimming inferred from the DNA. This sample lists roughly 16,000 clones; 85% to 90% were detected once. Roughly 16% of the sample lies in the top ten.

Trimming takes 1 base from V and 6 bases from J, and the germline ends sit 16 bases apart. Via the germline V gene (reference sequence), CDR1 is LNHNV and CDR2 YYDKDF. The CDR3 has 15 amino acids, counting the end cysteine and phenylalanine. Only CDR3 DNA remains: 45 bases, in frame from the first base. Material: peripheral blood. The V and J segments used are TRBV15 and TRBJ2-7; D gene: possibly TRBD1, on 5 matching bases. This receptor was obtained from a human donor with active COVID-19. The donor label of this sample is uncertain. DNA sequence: TGTGCCACCAGCAGAGTAACCACCCCAAGGGGCGAGCAGTACTTC. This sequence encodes CATSRVTTPRGEQYF.